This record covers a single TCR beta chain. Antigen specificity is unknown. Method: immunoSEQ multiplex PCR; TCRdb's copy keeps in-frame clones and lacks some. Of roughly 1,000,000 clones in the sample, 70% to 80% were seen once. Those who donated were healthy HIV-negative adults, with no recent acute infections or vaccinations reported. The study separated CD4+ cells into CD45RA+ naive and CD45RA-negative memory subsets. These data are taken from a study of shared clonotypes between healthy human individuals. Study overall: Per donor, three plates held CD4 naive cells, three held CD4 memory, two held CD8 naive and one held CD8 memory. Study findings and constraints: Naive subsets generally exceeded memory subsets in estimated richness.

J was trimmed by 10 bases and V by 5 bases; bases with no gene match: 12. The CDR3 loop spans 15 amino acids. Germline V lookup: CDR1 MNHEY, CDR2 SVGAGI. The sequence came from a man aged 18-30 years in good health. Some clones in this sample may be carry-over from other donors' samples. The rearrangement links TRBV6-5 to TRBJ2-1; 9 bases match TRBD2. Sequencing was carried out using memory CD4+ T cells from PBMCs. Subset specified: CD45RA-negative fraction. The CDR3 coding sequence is TGTGCCAGCAGTACCCCAGGCGGGAGGGCCGGCGAGCAGTTCTTC. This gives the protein CASSTPGGRAGEQFF.